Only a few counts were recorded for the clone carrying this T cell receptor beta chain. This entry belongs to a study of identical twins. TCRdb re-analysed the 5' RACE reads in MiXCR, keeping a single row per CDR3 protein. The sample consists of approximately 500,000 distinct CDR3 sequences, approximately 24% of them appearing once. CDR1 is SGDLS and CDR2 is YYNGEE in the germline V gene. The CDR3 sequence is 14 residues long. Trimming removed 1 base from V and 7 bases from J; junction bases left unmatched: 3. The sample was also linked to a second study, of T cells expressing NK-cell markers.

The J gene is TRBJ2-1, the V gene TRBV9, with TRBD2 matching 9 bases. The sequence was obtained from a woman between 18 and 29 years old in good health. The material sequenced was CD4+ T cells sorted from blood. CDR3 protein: CASSVRGRGNEQFF. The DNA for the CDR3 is TGTGCCAGCAGCGTACGCGGGAGGGGAAATGAGCAGTTCTTC.